Listed below are T cell receptor beta chains from one sample, sequenced in a study of PD-1 blockade in classical Hodgkin lymphoma. Sequencing used immunoSEQ multiplex PCR; TCRdb keeps in-frame clones, though not all of them. In the table there are approximately 25,000 clones, 91% of which are singletons. The sample taken for sequencing was CD4+ T cells from blood. These TCRs come from a human donor with classical Hodgkin lymphoma. Each CDR3 is given with its conserved first and last residue. The D gene is left open where the match is weak. The size field is filled for only some rows; it gives once, few, many or a size class.

>14|TRBD1|TRBJ2-7|.|TRBV7-2
TGTGCCAGCAGCCAACAGGGGGCGAGGAACGAGCAGTACTTC
CASSQQGARNEQYF
>15|TRBD1|TRBJ2-5|.|TRBV9
TGTGCCAGCAGCGTTTCATGGACAGGACAAGAGACCCAGTACTTC
CASSVSWTGQETQYF
>12|.|TRBJ2-5|.|TRBV6-1
TGTGCCAGCAGCGGGCAAGAGGAGACCCAGTACTTC
CASSGQEETQYF
>16|.|TRBJ1-5|.|TRBV7-2
TGTGCCAGCAGCTTACTAGGGGGAGAGGGGCATCAGCCCCAGCATTTT
CASSLLGGEGHQPQHF
>13|.|TRBJ1-5|once|TRBV18
TGTGCCAGCTCACCAGGCATGGGAGGGCCCCAGCATTTT
CASSPGMGGPQHF
>14|TRBD2|TRBJ2-7|once|TRBV10-2
TGCGCCAGCAGTCCTAGCGGGGGGGACTACGAGCAGTACTTC
CASSPSGGDYEQYF
>16|.|TRBJ2-3|.|TRBV10-3
TGTGCCATCAGTGAGTCGAGGGCAGGGGGGACAGATACGCAGTATTTT
CAISESRAGGTDTQYF
>14|.|TRBJ2-3|.|TRBV4-3
TGCGCCAGCAGCCAAGAAGGTGAGCGGACTACGCAGTATTTT
CASSQEGERTTQYF
>15|.|TRBJ2-3|.|TRBV25-1
TGTGCCAGCAGTGAACGACTAGTCGTCACGGATACGCAGTATTTT
CASSERLVVTDTQYF
>12|TRBD1|TRBJ2-3|.|TRBV6-6
TGTGCCAGCAGTTACGTTCAGGGGGCGCAGTATTTT
CASSYVQGAQYF
>15|TRBD1|TRBJ2-3|.|TRBV5-1
TGCGCCAGCAGCTTGGGGGGACAGCGCACAGATACGCAGTATTTT
CASSLGGQRTDTQYF
>13|.|TRBJ2-5|.|TRBV11-3
TGTGCCAGCAGCGGGGGGAGTGGAGAGACCCAGTACTTC
CASSGGSGETQYF
>14|TRBD1|TRBJ2-5|.|TRBV5-4
TGTGCCAGCAGCTGGAACAGGGGGCAAGAGACCCAGTACTTC
CASSWNRGQETQYF
>14|.|TRBJ1-2|.|TRBV28
TGTGCCAGCAGCCGGGACGCCGCTAACTATGGCTACACCTTC
CASSRDAANYGYTF
>12|.|TRBJ2-5|.|TRBV5-6
TGTGCCAGCAGCTTGGTCGTTGAGACCCAGTACTTC
CASSLVVETQYF
>15|TRBD1|TRBJ2-3|.|TRBV10-3
TGTGCCATGCGTCCCGGGACAGGGTCCGGAGATACGCAGTATTTT
CAMRPGTGSGDTQYF
>13|.|TRBJ1-5|.|TRBV7-8
TGTGCCAGCAGCCGGGGGCAAAATCAGCCCCAGCATTTT
CASSRGQNQPQHF
>14|.|TRBJ2-1|.|TRBV5-1
TGCGCCAGCAGCTCCGGTGGGGGGCCCAATGAGCAGTTCTTC
CASSSGGGPNEQFF
>15|TRBD2|TRBJ2-7|.|TRBV18
TGTGCCAGCTCACCCTTCACTAGCGGGTTCTACGAGCAGTACTTC
CASSPFTSGFYEQYF
>18|.|TRBJ2-2|.|TRBV5-6
TGTGCCAGCAGCTTTATGGGGGTCGGCCAGTCCAACACCGGGGAGCTGTTTTTT
CASSFMGVGQSNTGELFF
>17|.|TRBJ1-2|.|TRBV19
TGTGCCAGTAGTATATCAGGAACACTTGACCACAACTATGGCTACACCTTC
CASSISGTLDHNYGYTF
>14|.|TRBJ2-1|.|TRBV30
TGTGCCTGGAGTGAGGTGACTACCGACAATGAGCAGTTCTTC
CAWSEVTTDNEQFF
>14|TRBD1|TRBJ1-5|.|TRBV6-5
TGTGCCAGCAGGGAAACAGGGGGGGACCAGCCCCAGCATTTT
CASRETGGDQPQHF
>14|TRBD1|TRBJ1-2|.|TRBV4-3
TGCGCCAGCAGCCAAGTGACAGGGAACTATGGCTACACCTTC
CASSQVTGNYGYTF
>15|.|TRBJ1-3|.|TRBV4-1
TGCGCCAGCAGCCAAGCGATAGGGGCCGGAAACACCATATATTTT
CASSQAIGAGNTIYF
>15|TRBD1|TRBJ1-4|.|TRBV2
TGTGCCAGCAATGCCTACAGGGGGCAGAATGAAAAACTGTTTTTT
CASNAYRGQNEKLFF
>17|TRBD2|TRBJ2-3|.|TRBV5-1
TGCGCCAGCAGCTTGAATGTGGCGGGGGGGAGCACAGATACGCAGTATTTT
CASSLNVAGGSTDTQYF
>15|.|TRBJ1-1|.|TRBV4-1
TGCGCCAGCAGCCCATGGGAGGGCCAGAGGACTGAAGCTTTCTTT
CASSPWEGQRTEAFF
>13|.|TRBJ2-1|.|TRBV10-3
TGTGCCATCGCTCGACAGCCCTACAATGAGCAGTTCTTC
CAIARQPYNEQFF
>14|.|TRBJ1-3|.|TRBV6-5
TGTGCCAGCAGTTACTCAGGCGGCGGAAACACCATATATTTT
CASSYSGGGNTIYF
>16|.|TRBJ2-7|.|TRBV2
TGTGCCAGCAGTGAAGCCCGAGCCGCTTTATTCGCCGAGCAGTACTTC
CASSEARAALFAEQYF
>16|.|TRBJ2-1|.|TRBV29-1
TGCAGCGTTGGCCCTGTGAGGGGGAGCTCCTACAATGAGCAGTTCTTC
CSVGPVRGSSYNEQFF
>16|.|TRBJ2-3|once|TRBV5-6
TGTGCCAGCAGCTTGGTTCGGGGTTCTAGCACAGATACGCAGTATTTT
CASSLVRGSSTDTQYF
>14|.|TRBJ1-5|.|TRBV15
TGTGCCACCAGCAGACCGGACAGAAATCAGCCCCAGCATTTT
CATSRPDRNQPQHF
>16|.|TRBJ2-6|.|TRBV5-1
TGCGCCAGCAGCTTGGGCGGGGCTAGTGGGGCCAACGTCCTGACTTTC
CASSLGGASGANVLTF
>13|.|TRBJ1-2|few|TRBV7-2
TGTGCCAGCAGTCAAGACGGGGTACAGGGCTACACCTTC
CASSQDGVQGYTF
>15|TRBD1|TRBJ2-7|.|TRBV18
TGTGCCAGCTCACCTGGACAGGGGATGCCCTACGAGCAGTACTTC
CASSPGQGMPYEQYF
>13|.|TRBJ2-1|.|TRBV7-2
TGTGCCAGCAACCCCGGGCCTTACAATGAGCAGTTCTTC
CASNPGPYNEQFF
>14|.|TRBJ2-7|.|TRBV5-1
TGCGCCAGCAGCCAAAACACAGGGACGGGAGAGCAGTACTTC
CASSQNTGTGEQYF
>15|.|TRBJ2-2|.|TRBV6-6
TGTGCCAGCAGTGAGGGATTCGTAGGCACCGGGGAGCTGTTTTTT
CASSEGFVGTGELFF
>17|.|TRBJ2-5|.|TRBV7-8
TGTGCCAGCAGCTTAGGTTGGGACGGGGGCGAACAAGAGACCCAGTACTTC
CASSLGWDGGEQETQYF
>13|TRBD1|TRBJ2-7|once|TRBV30
TGTGCCTGGAGACCGGACAGGGTCTACGAGCAGTACTTC
CAWRPDRVYEQYF
>15|.|TRBJ1-2|.|TRBV28
TGTGCCAGCAGTTTGCCGCCGGCAGGGGAACATGGCTACACCTTC
CASSLPPAGEHGYTF
>13|.|TRBJ2-3|.|TRBV7-2
TGTGCCAGCAGTTGGAGAATCGGAGATACGCAGTATTTT
CASSWRIGDTQYF